Listed below are T cell receptor beta chains from one sample, sequenced in a study of regulatory T cells in long-lasting Graves disease. TCRdb analysed the multiplex PCR reads with MiXCR anew, one entry per CDR3 protein. The table has 420,000 or so distinct CDR3 sequences, 16% seen once; the top ten hold about 25%. These data were also reused for a study on T cells in Graves' hyperthyroidism and ophthalmopathy.

Source: peripheral blood mononuclear cells (PBMCs), taken at new diagnosis, from a patient treated with antithyroid drugs. The receptor set was obtained from a woman between 18 and 30 years old with Graves disease. Each CDR3 is given with its conserved first and last residue. The order of the fields is J gene, clone size, V gene, D gene, CDR3 DNA, CDR3 protein. A D gene is named only where the DNA matches it firmly. Expanded clones are given a class, and other clones once, few, many or no size at all.

>TRBJ2-7|many|TRBV12-3/TRBV12-4|TRBD2
TGTGCCAGCAGTATATTACTAGCGGGAGGGCCCCGCGAGCAGTACTTC
CASSILLAGGPREQYF
>TRBJ2-5|-|TRBV28|-
TGTGCCAGCAGTTTCCGGAGTCCGGGGACCCAGTACTTC
CASSFRSPGTQYF
>TRBJ2-7|many|TRBV28|TRBD1
TGTGCCAGCAGTCCTTTTTCGACAGGGGGGGCCTACGAGCAGTACTTC
CASSPFSTGGAYEQYF
>TRBJ1-1|many|TRBV20-1|-
TGCAGTGTAACTAAAGGGGACACTGAAGCTTTCTTT
CSVTKGDTEAFF
>TRBJ2-7|many|TRBV11-2|TRBD1
TGTGCCAGCAGCTTAGTTGGGGACAGGCACTACGAGCAGTACTTC
CASSLVGDRHYEQYF
>TRBJ2-1|many|TRBV7-2|-
TGTGCCAGCATCTCGGTAGCGACCCGAGGCGAGCAGTTCTTC
CASISVATRGEQFF
>TRBJ2-3|many|TRBV28|TRBD2
TGTGCCAGCAGAGACGGACTAGCGGATACGCAGTATTTT
CASRDGLADTQYF
>TRBJ2-5|-|TRBV4-2|TRBD1
TGTGCCAGCAGCCAAGCGGGACAGGGGGCGAAGCAGACCCAGTACTTC
CASSQAGQGAKQTQYF
>TRBJ2-3|many|TRBV7-8|TRBD1
TGTGCCAGCAGCTTAGGGACAGGGAAAGATACGCAGTATTTT
CASSLGTGKDTQYF
>TRBJ1-4|few|TRBV5-5|-
TGTGCCAGCAGCACATGGGCCTCCGCTGAAAAACTGTTTTTT
CASSTWASAEKLFF
>TRBJ2-1|-|TRBV3-1|TRBD2
TGTGCCAGCAGCCAAGTTCTAGCGGGGCCCCCAGGTTTGGACAATGAGCAGTTCTTC
CASSQVLAGPPGLDNEQFF
>TRBJ2-1|many|TRBV6-5|TRBD2
TGTGCCAGCAGTTACGCCCTAGCGGGGACCAATGAGCAGTTCTTC
CASSYALAGTNEQFF
>TRBJ2-1|few|TRBV7-9|TRBD2
TGTGCCAGCAGCTCATACTCTGGACTAGCGGTAATAAACAATGAGCAGTTCTTC
CASSSYSGLAVINNEQFF
>TRBJ2-3|few|TRBV20-1|TRBD2
TGCAGTGCTAGAGAACTAGCGGGAGATCTATCGGCTGGCACAGATACGCAGTATTTT
CSARELAGDLSAGTDTQYF
>TRBJ2-2|-|TRBV5-8|TRBD2
TGTGCCAGCAGCTTAGGTGCGGGAGTAGAGCTGTTTTTT
CASSLGAGVELFF
>TRBJ2-7|many|TRBV27|-
TGTGCCAGCAGTTTATCGGAATCCTACGAGCAGTACTTC
CASSLSESYEQYF
>TRBJ2-5|many|TRBV27|-
TGTGCCAGCAGCTACGGGACGCACCAAGAGACCCAGTACTTC
CASSYGTHQETQYF
>TRBJ1-2|-|TRBV5-1|-
TGCGCCAGCAGCCCTCCCCGGGGGACTAACTATGGCTACACCTTC
CASSPPRGTNYGYTF
>TRBJ2-1|-|TRBV20-1|-
TGCAGTGCTCATTCCGGGACTGTTGAAAATGAGCAGTTCTTC
CSAHSGTVENEQFF
>TRBJ2-1|-|TRBV10-2|-
TGCGCCAGCAGTGAGGACAATGAGCAGTTCTTC
CASSEDNEQFF
>TRBJ1-4|few|TRBV24-1|-
TGTGCCACCAGTGACCTGGGAGGTGAAAAACTGTTTTTT
CATSDLGGEKLFF
>TRBJ2-7|-|TRBV20-1|TRBD2
TGCAGTGCTAGAGATCGTAAGCGGGAGGGCGCCGAGCAGTACTTC
CSARDRKREGAEQYF
>TRBJ2-1|-|TRBV19|-
TGTGCCAGTCGGTTTATGGCGGGGAGCCCCAACAATGGGCAGTTCTTC
CASRFMAGSPNNGQFF
>TRBJ2-1|-|TRBV27|-
TGTGCCAGCAGGAACCGGGACACCCTCTACAATGAGCAGTTCTTC
CASRNRDTLYNEQFF